The 9 T cell receptor beta chains below all came from one sample that was sequenced in a study of Graves' ophthalmopathy and Graves' hyperthyroidism. Amplification from RNA transcripts yielded the TCR beta CDR3 regions. The first round was an RT-PCR with HTBI primers, and the second round was a multiplex PCR. TCRdb processed the multiplex PCR reads anew with MiXCR; each CDR3 protein has one entry. This table holds about 370,000 distinct CDR3 sequences, 17% found once. Sequenced: peripheral blood. The receptors were gathered from an adult woman with stable Graves' hyperthyroidism.

This clonotype was detected ten times or more. The rearrangement joins TRBV6-1 to TRBJ2-7, with 8 nucleotides matching TRBD2. V lost 4 bases, J lost 1 base, and 3 bases stayed unmatched. The CDR3 has 14 residues. Germline V lookup: CDR1 MNHNS, CDR2 SASEGT. The CDR3 DNA is TGTGCCAGCAGTGCTAGCGGGCCTTCCTACGAGCAGTACTTC. Its translation is CASSASGPSYEQYF.

The table lists this clonotype with many counts. CDR3 bases: TGTGCCAGCAGGGACAGGGAAGAGACCCAGTACTTC. This sequence encodes CASRDREETQYF. The chain has TRBV6-1 and TRBJ2-5, with 8 bases lining up with TRBD1. V lost 6 bases to trimming and J lost 3 bases; unmatched junction nucleotides: 0. This CDR3 spans 12 amino acids. The germline V gene encodes CDR1 MNHNS and CDR2 SASEGT.

This clonotype came up many times. This chain links TRBV19 with TRBJ1-5; 10 bases fit TRBD1. CDR1 and CDR2 from the germline V gene are LNHDA and SQIVND (reference sequence). V lost 8 bases and J lost 7; bases outside the gene matches: 14. The length of the CDR3 is 16 residues. In DNA form, the CDR3 reads TGTGCCAGTTTCCCGGGATCCGGGACAGGGGTCCAGCCCCAGCATTTT. Translated: CASFPGSGTGVQPQHF.

This clonotype was counted ten times or more. V gene TRBV6-1 combines with J gene TRBJ2-7; no clear D gene. Trimming stripped 1 base from V and 3 bases from J, with 16 bases between. Germline assignment: CDR1 MNHNS and CDR2 SASEGT. This CDR3 is 16 amino acids long. The CDR3 DNA reads TGTGCCAGCAGTGAAGTCCTCGGTTTGGCTGACTACGAGCAGTACTTC. This sequence encodes CASSEVLGLADYEQYF.

This clonotype was recorded at least ten times. J is TRBJ2-2 and V is TRBV5-6; no reliable D call. Trimming cost V 0 bases and J 6 bases, with 9 bases left between them. CDR1 and CDR2 (germline): SGHDT, YYEEEE. This CDR3 contains 14 residues. The CDR3 spells CASSLDRTSGELFF. Here the CDR3 DNA reads TGTGCCAGCAGCTTGGACCGAACGTCCGGGGAGCTGTTTTTT.

This clonotype was counted many times. The V call is TRBV13, the J call TRBJ2-7, with 13 positions matching TRBD2. Trimming removed 5 bases from V and 2 bases from J; junction bases left unmatched: 9. Per germline, CDR1 PRHDT and CDR2 FYEKMQ (reference sequence). The CDR3 loop spans 17 amino acids. The CDR3 here is CASSPHRLAGGTYEQYF. The CDR3 DNA reads TGTGCCAGCAGCCCCCACAGACTAGCGGGAGGAACCTACGAGCAGTACTTC.

This clonotype has ten or more counts. The rearrangement joins TRBV12-3 or TRBV12-4 to TRBJ2-7; possible D gene TRBD2, 6 bases. V lost 6 bases and J 0 bases, leaving 15 bases between the germline ends. CDR3 length equals 15 residues. The CDR3 DNA follows: TGTGCCAGCAGAACCTCGGGAGACAGCTCCTACGAGCAGTACTTC. It yields the protein CASRTSGDSSYEQYF.

The chain is built from TRBV28 and TRBJ2-7; tentatively, D is TRBD1 (6 bases). Germline values: CDR1 MDHEN, CDR2 SYDVKM. Trimming removed 4 bases at V and 5 bases at J, with 12 bases between. The CDR3 extends over 13 amino acids. CDR3 coding DNA: TGTGCCAGCAGTTCCGGGACACCGAACGAGCAGTACTTC. Protein: CASSSGTPNEQYF.

This clonotype was seen at least ten times. The chain recombines TRBV29-1 with TRBJ2-7; tentatively, D is TRBD1 or TRBD2 (6 bases each). From germline, CDR1 is SQVTM and CDR2 ANQGSEA. Trimming removed 2 bases from V and 4 bases from J, with 12 bases in between. The CDR3 covers 13 residues. The CDR3 bases are TGCAGCGTTGAATTCCAGGGGACTTACGAGCAGTACTTC. This codes for CSVEFQGTYEQYF.